The rows below give T cell receptor beta chains drawn from one sample of a study of radiation and T cells in renal cell carcinoma. Profiled with immunoSEQ multiplex PCR; TCRdb holds only in-frame clones, not every one. Found here are 120,000 to 150,000 clones, about 86% of them singletons; the top ten hold less than 20%. This specimen consisted of blood, obtained from a patient whose treatment included radiotherapy and nephrectomy. These TCRs come from a woman aged 50 to 65 with renal cell carcinoma. CDR3s include the opening cysteine and the closing phenylalanine or tryptophan. A D gene is named only where the DNA matches it firmly. Some rows mark clone size as missing; the rest say once, few, many or name a class of expanded clone.

TRBV5-1	TRBD1	TRBJ2-7	NA	CASSLTHRGSTYEQYF	TGCGCCAGCAGCTTGACCCACAGGGGGAGCACCTACGAGCAGTACTTC
TRBV5-1	TRBD1	TRBJ2-3	NA	CASSIGQAFTDTQYF	TGCGCCAGCAGCATCGGACAGGCCTTCACAGATACGCAGTATTTT
TRBV6-5	NA	TRBJ1-2	NA	CASWARGRDYGYTF	TGTGCCAGCTGGGCGCGGGGTAGGGACTATGGCTACACCTTC
TRBV5-1	NA	TRBJ2-3	NA	CASSLGGGNGDTQYF	TGCGCCAGCAGCTTGGGCGGCGGGAATGGTGATACGCAGTATTTT
TRBV5-8	TRBD1	TRBJ2-5	once	CASSTPLTGKETQYF	TGTGCCAGCAGCACCCCACTGACAGGGAAGGAGACCCAGTACTTC
TRBV30	TRBD1	TRBJ2-1	NA	CACDRGLEQFF	TGTGCCTGTGACAGGGGGCTTGAGCAGTTCTTC
TRBV13	NA	TRBJ2-3	NA	CASSHGGRQGDTQYF	TGTGCCAGCAGCCATGGGGGCCGCCAGGGAGATACGCAGTATTTT
TRBV7-9	NA	TRBJ1-3	NA	CASSLVADSGNTIYF	TGTGCCAGCAGCTTAGTTGCAGACTCTGGAAACACCATATATTTT
TRBV9	NA	TRBJ2-1	NA	CASSLRGGQYNEQFF	TGTGCCAGCAGCCTTAGGGGCGGACAGTACAATGAGCAGTTCTTC
TRBV6-5	NA	TRBJ1-3	NA	CASSYTPGIGNTIYF	TGTGCCAGCAGTTACACCCCGGGAATAGGGAACACCATATATTTT
TRBV4-1	NA	TRBJ1-1	NA	CASSQDFGGYTEAFF	TGCGCCAGCAGCCAAGATTTTGGGGGATACACTGAAGCTTTCTTT
TRBV5-4	TRBD2	TRBJ2-3	NA	CASRLAGGWGTDTQYF	TGTGCCAGCAGGCTAGCGGGAGGGTGGGGCACAGATACGCAGTATTTT
TRBV27	TRBD1	TRBJ1-1	NA	CASSTIGQGGTEAFF	TGTGCCAGCAGTACGATAGGACAGGGAGGCACTGAAGCTTTCTTT
TRBV4-3	NA	TRBJ1-2	NA	CASSQDRKVGYGYTF	TGCGCCAGCAGCCAAGACAGGAAAGTTGGGTATGGCTACACCTTC
TRBV27	TRBD2	TRBJ2-5	NA	CASRSSTSGGAETQYF	TGTGCCAGCCGCTCCTCGACTAGCGGGGGGGCGGAGACCCAGTACTTC
TRBV5-4	NA	TRBJ1-1	few	CASSQGTFEAFF	TGTGCCAGCAGCCAAGGGACCTTTGAAGCTTTCTTT
TRBV25-1	NA	TRBJ1-4	NA	CASSGYRATNEKLFF	TGTGCCAGCAGTGGGTACAGGGCAACTAATGAAAAACTGTTTTTT
TRBV7-8	NA	TRBJ2-6	NA	CASSLPGIAGANVLTF	TGTGCCAGCAGCTTACCAGGGATCGCCGGGGCCAACGTCCTGACTTTC
TRBV5-1	TRBD1	TRBJ2-3	NA	CASAADRGSTDTQYF	TGCGCCAGCGCCGCGGACAGGGGTAGCACAGATACGCAGTATTTT
TRBV20-1	NA	TRBJ1-2	once	CSAGDHGYTF	TGCAGTGCTGGGGATCATGGCTACACCTTC
TRBV5-6	NA	TRBJ2-5	NA	CASSLVGAGETQYF	TGTGCCAGCAGCTTGGTGGGGGCCGGGGAGACCCAGTACTTC
TRBV6-1	TRBD1	TRBJ1-6	NA	CASSARGDSYNSPLHF	TGTGCCAGCAGTGCTAGGGGGGACAGCTATAATTCACCCCTCCACTTT
TRBV19	NA	TRBJ2-1	NA	CASSMEGQYYNEQFF	TGTGCCAGTAGTATGGAGGGACAGTACTACAATGAGCAGTTCTTC
TRBV10-2	TRBD1	TRBJ1-2	few	CASRSRDRVDYGYTF	TGCGCCAGCAGATCCCGGGACAGGGTGGACTATGGCTACACCTTC
TRBV10-3	NA	TRBJ1-1	once	CATTGQNTEAFF	TGTGCCACCACAGGACAGAACACTGAAGCTTTCTTT
TRBV7-9	NA	TRBJ2-3	once	CASSPSTTDTQYF	TGTGCCAGCAGCCCCTCGACGACCGATACGCAGTATTTT
TRBV6-5	NA	TRBJ1-5	NA	CASTWSTAGNQPQHF	TGTGCCAGCACATGGAGTACCGCAGGCAATCAGCCCCAGCATTTT
TRBV20-1	TRBD1	TRBJ1-2	NA	CSANRGYGYTF	TGCAGTGCTAACAGGGGGTATGGCTACACCTTC
TRBV5-1	NA	TRBJ2-3	NA	CASSESGAKDTQYF	TGCGCCAGCAGCGAATCAGGGGCCAAAGATACGCAGTATTTT
TRBV6-1	NA	TRBJ2-3	NA	CASSEAWGPDTQYF	TGTGCCAGCAGTGAAGCCTGGGGGCCAGATACGCAGTATTTT
TRBV18	NA	TRBJ2-3	NA	CASSNTPPMDLSTDTQYF	TGTGCCAGCTCTAACACGCCCCCAATGGATTTAAGCACAGATACGCAGTATTTT
TRBV28	NA	TRBJ2-1	NA	CASMGGGPPNEQFF	TGTGCCAGCATGGGGGGCGGACCGCCCAATGAGCAGTTCTTC
TRBV23-1	NA	TRBJ2-7	NA	CASNTRPYEQYF	TGCGCCAGCAACACCCGACCCTACGAGCAGTACTTC
TRBV19	NA	TRBJ1-1	NA	CASSIDPKERTEAFF	TGTGCCAGTAGTATAGACCCCAAGGAACGAACTGAAGCTTTCTTT
TRBV18	TRBD1	TRBJ2-2	NA	CASSLGQGRTPGELFF	TGTGCCAGCTCATTAGGACAGGGGCGGACCCCCGGGGAGCTGTTTTTT
TRBV7-2	NA	TRBJ2-2	NA	CASSLVSGVFGGELFF	TGTGCCAGCAGCTTAGTATCCGGGGTCTTTGGCGGGGAGCTGTTTTTT
TRBV7-2	NA	TRBJ2-7	NA	CASSLAWTHSYEQYF	TGTGCCAGCAGCTTAGCGTGGACGCACTCCTACGAGCAGTACTTC
TRBV30	NA	TRBJ1-2	NA	CAWTLPGQVNYGYTF	TGTGCCTGGACCCTACCGGGGCAGGTAAACTATGGCTACACCTTC
TRBV11-3	TRBD1	TRBJ2-4	NA	CASSVTGGNIQYF	TGTGCCAGCAGCGTGACAGGGGGTAACATTCAGTACTTC
TRBV6-5	TRBD1	TRBJ2-5	NA	CASSYSADRGWGSQYF	TGTGCCAGCAGTTACTCGGCGGACAGGGGATGGGGTTCCCAGTACTTC
TRBV7-2	TRBD2	TRBJ2-7	NA	CASSLVTSAITGYEQYF	TGTGCCAGCAGCTTAGTCACTAGCGCTATTACAGGATACGAGCAGTACTTC
TRBV7-9	NA	TRBJ1-6	few	CASCGGQENSPLHF	TGTGCCAGTTGTGGGGGGCAGGAAAATTCACCCCTCCACTTT
TRBV5-1	TRBD2	TRBJ2-1	NA	CASSLVTSGRLNEQFF	TGCGCCAGCAGCTTGGTGACTAGCGGGAGATTGAATGAGCAGTTCTTC
TRBV7-2	TRBD2	TRBJ2-2	few	CASSLAGGPSGELFF	TGTGCCAGCAGCCTAGCGGGGGGGCCTTCCGGGGAGCTGTTTTTT
TRBV7-2	NA	TRBJ1-5	NA	CASSLAGYQPQHF	TGTGCCAGCAGCTTAGCAGGGTACCAGCCCCAGCATTTT
TRBV19	NA	TRBJ1-1	NA	CASSIYRKTEAFF	TGTGCCAGTAGTATATACAGGAAAACTGAAGCTTTCTTT
TRBV27	TRBD2	TRBJ2-2	NA	CASSSAGGLVGELFF	TGTGCCAGCAGTAGCGCGGGAGGCCTGGTCGGGGAGCTGTTTTTT
TRBV10-1	TRBD1	TRBJ2-2	few	CASRPGQFTGELFF	TGCGCCAGCAGACCGGGACAGTTCACCGGGGAGCTGTTTTTT